Following are 16 T cell receptor beta chains from one sample sequenced in a study of neurological immune-mediated disorders. TCRdb redid the calling of the 5' RACE reads with MiXCR, one entry per CDR3 protein. Of 18,000 or so distinct CDR3 sequences listed, approximately 26% are singletons. The sample taken for sequencing was PBMCs. The receptors originated from a man between 45 and 60 years old with HTLV-1-associated myelopathy (HAM/TSP).

This clonotype was counted a few times. The chain is built from TRBV6-6 and TRBJ2-2; unclear D gene. Germline CDR1 and CDR2: MNHNY and SVGAGI (reference sequence). This CDR3 region has 15 residues. With 2 bases removed from V and 4 bases from J, the gap between germline ends came to 11 bases. The CDR3 nucleotides read TGTGCCAGCAGTTACGATGGGGTTGGCACCGGGGAGCTGTTTTTT. It codes for CASSYDGVGTGELFF.

This clonotype was counted a few times. The chain has TRBV5-4 and TRBJ2-1; TRBD2 is a possible D gene (6 bases). Germline assignment: CDR1 SGHNT and CDR2 YYREEE (reference sequence). V lost 4 bases to trimming and J lost 6 bases, with 17 bases between them. CDR3 length equals 15 residues. CDR3 DNA sequence: TGTGCCAGCAGCCGCGGGACGCACCAGGGCAATGAGCAGTTCTTC. Translated: CASSRGTHQGNEQFF.

This clonotype was observed a handful of times. This chain joins TRBV4-3 and TRBJ2-3, with 13 bases that match TRBD2. Germline V lookup: CDR1 LGHNA, CDR2 YSLEER. V was clipped by 4 bases and J by 7 bases; unmatched bases: 8. The CDR3 consists of 16 residues. The CDR3 sequence: CASSRATSGGANTQYF. CDR3 nucleotides: TGCGCCAGCAGCCGGGCCACTAGCGGGGGGGCAAATACGCAGTATTTT.

This clonotype was observed a handful of times. V and J are TRBV5-1 and TRBJ1-4, with 7 bases aligning to TRBD1. The germline gives CDR1 SGHRS, CDR2 YFSETQ. The CDR3 has 16 residues. V was pared by 0 bases and J by 8 bases, with 10 bases of the junction left unmatched. Here the CDR3 DNA reads TGCGCCAGCAGCTTGGGGATTGCCAGGGGGGTCGAAAAACTGTTTTTT. This codes for CASSLGIARGVEKLFF.

The chain joins TRBV5-1 to TRBJ2-1; D call uncertain. The germline CDR1 and CDR2 sequences are SGHRS and YFSETQ. V was cut by 2 bases and J by 5 bases, with 14 bases left in between. CDR3 length: 15 residues. The CDR3 here is CASSLTGPYNNEQFF. Here the CDR3 DNA reads TGCGCCAGCAGCTTAACCGGACCTTATAACAATGAGCAGTTCTTC.

This clonotype was observed a few times. This chain connects TRBV5-1 to TRBJ2-1; 8 bases are a match to TRBD2. V gave up 4 bases and J gave up 3 bases; unmatched junction bases: 9. The CDR3 loop spans 16 amino acids. Germline V gives CDR1 SGHRS, CDR2 YFSETQ. In DNA, the CDR3 is TGCGCCAGCAGCCCCCAGGGAGCGGGGGTCTACAATGAGCAGTTCTTC. Translating it yields CASSPQGAGVYNEQFF.

This clonotype was recorded at least ten times. The V call is TRBV20-1, the J call TRBJ2-1; 10 nucleotides agree with TRBD2. The CDR3 consists of 12 residues. V lost 7 bases to trimming and J lost 8 bases; unmatched junction nucleotides: 5. Germline CDR1 reads DFQATT; CDR2 reads SNEGSKA (reference sequence). Written as DNA, the CDR3 is TGCAGTGTCAGCGGGGGGGGGCATGAGCAGTTCTTC. Translated, it gives CSVSGGGHEQFF.

This clonotype was detected only a few times. The chain uses TRBV15 and TRBJ1-5, with TRBD1 as a possible D gene (6 bases). Looked up from germline, CDR1 is LNHNV and CDR2 is YYDKDF (reference sequence). CDR3 length: 14 amino acids. Trimming pared 5 bases from V and 4 bases from J, leaving 12 bases between. Written as DNA, the CDR3 is TGTGCCACCAGCTCGGGACACCTTAATCAGCCCCAGCATTTT. Its translation is CATSSGHLNQPQHF.

V and J are TRBV7-9 and TRBJ2-1; TRBD2 might be the D (6 bases). V was trimmed by 2 bases and J by 9 bases, leaving 8 bases between them. Germline-derived CDR1 and CDR2 are SEHNR and FQNEAQ (reference sequence). CDR3 length equals 12 residues. DNA of the CDR3: TGTGCCAGCAGCTTACTGGAGGGTGAGCAGTTCTTC. Residues: CASSLLEGEQFF.

The V and J genes are TRBV28 and TRBJ2-3, with TRBD2 matching over 8 bases. This CDR3 has 16 residues. V shed 5 bases and J 3 bases; nucleotides not matched to a gene: 10. Germline CDR1 and CDR2: MDHEN and SYDVKM. The CDR3 protein is CASSPRRGASTDTQYF. The CDR3 bases are TGTGCCAGCAGTCCCCGGCGGGGGGCTTCAACAGATACGCAGTATTTT.

Many counts were recorded for this clonotype. As DNA, the CDR3 is TGTGCCATCGCCGGGACAGGGGGCGAGAGGGATGAAGCTTTCTTT. Its protein is CAIAGTGGERDEAFF. V and J are TRBV10-3 and TRBJ1-1, with TRBD1 matching 12 bases. CDR1 and CDR2 from the germline V gene are ENHRY and SYGVKD. The CDR3 is 15 amino acids. Trimming took 8 bases from V and 7 from J; bases not matched to a gene: 11.

This clonotype was observed many times. This chain joins TRBV12-3 or TRBV12-4 and TRBJ1-4; D is perhaps TRBD1 (6 bases). The V gene lost 3 bases and the J gene lost 10 bases, with 12 bases spanning the gap. The CDR3 covers 13 residues. The CDR3 nucleotides are TGTGCCAGCAGTTTTGGGGGGGCCGGAAAACTGTTTTTT. It yields the protein CASSFGGAGKLFF.

This clonotype was found many times. The J gene is TRBJ2-2, the V gene TRBV21-1; no check of the table's D call, TRBD1, against the DNA was made. TRBV21-1 is listed as a pseudogene. The length of the CDR3 is 14 residues. In nucleotides, the CDR3 is TGTGCCAGCAGCACAGACAGGGGGACCGGGGAGCTGTTTTTT. It specifies CASSTDRGTGELFF.

V usage is TRBV5-1 and J usage is TRBJ1-1; D unclear. Germline lookup yields CDR1 SGHRS and CDR2 YFSETQ. The V end was cut by 1 base, the J end by 3 bases, with 4 bases between. CDR3 size: 12 residues. CDR3: CASSLWHTEAFF. The DNA of the CDR3 is TGCGCCAGCAGCTTGTGGCACACTGAAGCTTTCTTT.

The table lists this clonotype with a few counts. The J gene is TRBJ2-1, the V gene TRBV19, with D tentatively TRBD1 or TRBD2 (6 bases each). Germline V gene data show CDR1 as LNHDA and CDR2 as SQIVND (reference sequence). The CDR3 totals 12 residues. V was cut by 4 bases and J by 9 bases, with 10 bases left in between. The CDR3 DNA reads TGTGCCAGTAGTACACAGGGAGGTGAGCAGTTCTTC. Translating it yields CASSTQGGEQFF.

Within the sample, this clonotype is medium-sized. The chain recombines TRBV7-2 with TRBJ1-1; no reliable D call. The V end was cut by 1 base, the J end by 6 bases, with 12 bases between. The CDR3 extends over 14 amino acids. CDR1 is SGHTA, CDR2 FQGNSA, per germline. The CDR3 loop reads CASSLGGRGSEAFF. The DNA for the CDR3 is TGTGCCAGCAGCTTAGGCGGTCGGGGTTCTGAAGCTTTCTTT.